This is a list of T cell receptor beta chains from one sample in a study of T-cell reconstitution after alpha-beta-depleted transplantation in children. TCRdb itself ran the PCR reads through MiXCR, one entry per CDR3 protein. This table holds approximately 230,000 distinct CDR3 sequences, roughly a quarter found once. The specimen was PBMCs, mostly from graft donor cells, collected 360 days after TCRalphabeta/CD19-depleted stem cell transplant. Receptor source: a female patient younger than 10 who had a stem cell transplant for congenital amegakaryocytic thrombocytopenia, so the T cells may come from the graft donor. Both conserved end residues are part of each CDR3. The D gene is left open where the match is weak. Clone size, where shown, is once, few, many, or a class for clones that have expanded.

v_call,d_call,j_call,clone_size,cdr3_aa,cdr3_nt
TRBV20-1,NA,TRBJ2-2,NA,CSARTQGNTGELFF,TGCAGTGCTAGGACCCAGGGAAACACCGGGGAGCTGTTTTTT
TRBV5-1,TRBD2,TRBJ2-5,few,CASSLVAGKEETQYF,TGCGCCAGCAGCTTGGTAGCGGGAAAAGAAGAGACCCAGTACTTC
TRBV20-1,NA,TRBJ2-7,few,CSARDPTGDGEQYF,TGCAGTGCTAGAGATCCGACGGGAGATGGCGAGCAGTACTTC
TRBV7-2,TRBD1,TRBJ2-7,few,CASSLDQGDGYEQYF,TGTGCCAGCAGCTTAGATCAGGGGGATGGATACGAGCAGTACTTC
TRBV10-3,NA,TRBJ2-1,NA,CAISESRASFGVGDEQFF,TGTGCCATCAGTGAGTCGAGGGCTAGCTTTGGAGTAGGAGATGAGCAGTTCTTC
TRBV4-1,NA,TRBJ2-5,NA,CASSPGPRETQYF,TGCGCCAGCAGCCCTGGTCCCCGAGAGACCCAGTACTTC
TRBV7-8,NA,TRBJ2-3,few,CASSFATDTQYF,TGTGCCAGCAGCTTTGCCACAGATACGCAGTATTTT
TRBV12-3/TRBV12-4,NA,TRBJ2-1,NA,CASSTRRAQEQNEQFF,TGTGCCAGCAGTACGAGACGCGCCCAAGAGCAAAATGAGCAGTTCTTC
TRBV20-1,NA,TRBJ1-1,NA,CSASPGVWNTEAFF,TGCAGTGCTAGTCCAGGGGTATGGAACACTGAAGCTTTCTTT
TRBV28,NA,TRBJ2-7,NA,CATNGRNYEQYF,TGTGCCACTAACGGAAGGAACTACGAGCAGTACTTC
TRBV29-1,NA,TRBJ1-3,NA,CSVEDPGRARNTIYF,TGCAGCGTTGAAGATCCCGGTCGGGCCCGAAACACCATATATTTT
TRBV5-4,TRBD2,TRBJ2-1,NA,CASSPGLANYNEQFF,TGTGCCAGCAGCCCGGGACTAGCAAACTACAATGAGCAGTTCTTC
TRBV9,TRBD2,TRBJ2-1,NA,CASSTLAGGPENEQFF,TGTGCCAGCAGCACCCTAGCGGGGGGGCCGGAAAATGAGCAGTTCTTC
TRBV12-3/TRBV12-4,NA,TRBJ2-1,many,CASRKRVGADFDEQFF,TGTGCCAGCAGAAAGCGAGTGGGGGCAGATTTCGATGAGCAGTTCTTC
TRBV7-8,TRBD1,TRBJ1-4,few,CASSPTDRGREKLFF,TGTGCCAGCAGCCCAACGGACAGGGGCCGTGAAAAACTGTTTTTT
TRBV20-1,TRBD2,TRBJ2-3,NA,CSASQGLAGSTDTQYF,TGCAGTGCTAGTCAAGGACTAGCGGGTTCCACAGATACGCAGTATTTT
TRBV7-6,NA,TRBJ2-7,few,CASSLANGEQYF,TGTGCCAGCAGCTTAGCTAATGGAGAGCAGTACTTC
TRBV5-5,TRBD1,TRBJ1-5,NA,CASSGTGVGGQPQHF,TGTGCCAGCAGCGGAACAGGGGTTGGTGGGCAGCCCCAGCATTTT
TRBV2,NA,TRBJ2-7,NA,CASTFGTDDYEQYF,TGTGCCAGCACCTTCGGGACTGATGACTACGAGCAGTACTTC
TRBV10-3,TRBD1,TRBJ2-3,NA,CAISGTGAITDTQYF,TGTGCCATCAGCGGGACAGGGGCTATTACAGATACGCAGTATTTT
TRBV11-2,TRBD2,TRBJ2-7,NA,CASSLRLAGAYEQYF,TGTGCCAGCAGCTTACGACTAGCGGGGGCCTACGAGCAGTACTTC
TRBV7-9,NA,TRBJ1-2,few,CASSTENYGYTF,TGTGCCAGCAGCACCGAGAACTATGGCTACACCTTC
TRBV20-1,NA,TRBJ2-6,NA,CSASWGAGANVLTF,TGCAGTGCTAGCTGGGGTGCCGGGGCCAACGTCCTGACTTTC
TRBV7-8,TRBD2,TRBJ2-1,NA,CASSYPWGGSYNEQFF,TGTGCCAGCAGCTACCCCTGGGGAGGGTCCTACAATGAGCAGTTCTTC
TRBV9,NA,TRBJ2-4,few,CASSGLRYKLLKNIQYF,TGTGCCAGCTCTGGTTTGAGGTACAAACTCCTAAAAAACATTCAGTACTTC
TRBV28,NA,TRBJ2-3,NA,CASSSPRGGTDTQYF,TGTGCCAGCAGTTCCCCCCGGGGCGGTACAGATACGCAGTATTTT
TRBV25-1,NA,TRBJ2-7,NA,CASSELGQGGTYEQYF,TGTGCCAGCAGTGAATTGGGTCAGGGGGGTACCTACGAGCAGTACTTC
TRBV6-2/TRBV6-3,TRBD1,TRBJ1-6,NA,CASSRTGLDSPLHF,TGTGCCAGCAGTCGGACAGGACTTGATTCACCCCTCCACTTT
TRBV5-4,NA,TRBJ2-1,NA,CASSLSDFRSYNEQFF,TGTGCCAGCAGCTTGTCGGACTTCCGCTCCTACAATGAGCAGTTCTTC
TRBV4-3,NA,TRBJ2-1,few,CASSQDGGLLLYNEQFF,TGCGCCAGCAGCCAAGACGGGGGGCTACTTCTATACAATGAGCAGTTCTTC
TRBV20-1,NA,TRBJ1-6,few,CSARDVVTSSYNSPLHF,TGCAGTGCTAGAGATGTTGTCACGAGCTCCTATAATTCACCCCTCCACTTT
TRBV19,NA,TRBJ2-5,NA,CATQGLETQYF,TGTGCCACACAGGGTTTGGAGACCCAGTACTTC
TRBV12-3/TRBV12-4,TRBD2,TRBJ2-3,many,CASSRTSGGDTQYF,TGTGCCAGCAGTCGGACTAGCGGGGGAGATACGCAGTATTTT
TRBV2,NA,TRBJ1-6,NA,CASLGQGNSPLHF,TGTGCCAGCTTAGGGCAGGGGAATTCACCCCTCCACTTT
TRBV5-1,NA,TRBJ2-7,many,CASSFGWSSYEQYF,TGCGCCAGCAGCTTTGGTTGGAGCTCCTACGAGCAGTACTTC
TRBV11-2,NA,TRBJ1-1,NA,CATGPPGYTEAFF,TGTGCCACGGGCCCCCCCGGTTACACTGAAGCTTTCTTT
TRBV20-1,NA,TRBJ2-1,few,CSGGTFIGEQFF,TGCAGTGGCGGGACTTTCATTGGTGAGCAGTTCTTC
TRBV15,NA,TRBJ2-5,NA,CATSSFDREVVKTQYF,TGTGCCACCAGCAGTTTTGACAGGGAGGTAGTAAAGACCCAGTACTTC
TRBV6-5,NA,TRBJ2-1,few,CASGYRVEQFF,TGTGCCAGCGGCTACAGGGTTGAGCAGTTCTTC
TRBV4-3,NA,TRBJ1-5,few,CASSQDFCPGSPYSNQPQHF,TGCGCCAGCAGCCAAGATTTCTGCCCAGGGAGCCCCTATAGCAATCAGCCCCAGCATTTT
TRBV4-2,TRBD2,TRBJ2-1,few,CASSQASGSSYNEQFF,TGTGCCAGCAGCCAAGCTAGCGGGAGCTCCTACAATGAGCAGTTCTTC